This T cell receptor beta chain was observed in a study of a mutant IDH1 vaccine in newly diagnosed glioma. Study-wide background: The initiation of vaccination occurred 4-6 weeks after radiotherapy alone, or with temozolomide cycles. Study-wide findings and caveats: The vaccine induced immune responses, and these occurred in 80% to 95% of patients.

TCRdb's copy holds only in-frame clones and misses some; the assay was immunoSEQ multiplex PCR. The repertoire holds 50,000 to 75,000 clones, with 75% to 85% as singletons. As for time point: week 11, during vaccination. Vaccinated patients received 300 ug of mutant IDH1 20-mer peptide per dose, with topical imiquimod. Concerning this clone: What it binds is unknown.

Per germline, CDR1 SGHDT and CDR2 YYEEEE. The CDR3 covers 18 residues. The V segment lost 4 bases and the J segment 0 bases; nucleotides outside the gene matches: 7. The starting material was PBMCs, obtained from a glioma patient whose treatment included an IDH1 peptide vaccine. The chain couples TRBV5-6 to TRBJ2-6, with 10 bases fitting TRBD1. This receptor was taken from a man between 50 and 59 years old with glioma. The DNA for the CDR3 is TGTGCCAGCAGCCTCCGGGACAGGGGATACTCTGGGGCCAACGTCCTGACTTTC. Translation gives CASSLRDRGYSGANVLTF.